This T cell receptor beta chain was recovered during a study of CD8 T cells in ankylosing spondylitis. One entry per CDR3 protein results from TCRdb running MiXCR on the 5' RACE reads. In the table there are about 130,000 distinct CDR3 sequences, roughly 13% of which are singletons. In regard to this clonotype: Its antigen is undetermined. The junction and the germline gene differ at one end; a read error may be behind it.

Study-wide findings and caveats: Disease-linked clones were CD8+ and relatively rare in peripheral blood. In synovial fluid and blood from reactive arthritis, some motif variants were previously reported. A TCR beta motif of roughly eight highly homologous variants seemed to mark ankylosing spondylitis blood. The clones that were linked to disease were reported to be significantly enriched in matched synovial fluid samples from ankylosing spondylitis patients.

This CDR3 is built from 14 residues. The germline CDR1 and CDR2 sequences are MDHEN and SYDVKM. Source material: blood, either unsorted or a sorted T cell fraction (not recorded which). V is TRBV28 and J is TRBJ2-2, with D maybe TRBD1 (5 bases). The clonotype was recovered from a female donor with ankylosing spondylitis or in good health (not recorded which). CDR3 loop: CTSSTGLNTGELFF. The CDR3 nucleotides are TGTACCAGCAGTACAGGTTTGAACACCGGGGAGCTGTTTTTT. The full variable domain, rest sourced from reference TRBV28 and TRBJ2-2, is DVKVTQSSRYLVKRTGEKVFLECVQDMDHENMFWYRQDPGLGLRLIYFSYDVKMKEKGDIPEGYSVSREKKERFSLILESASTNQTSMYLCTSSTGLNTGELFFGEGSRLTVL.